Shown below are 7 T cell receptor beta chains from a single sample sequenced in a study of T-cell memory formation after mild COVID-19. TCRdb analysed the 5' RACE reads with MiXCR anew, one entry per CDR3 protein. The table includes about 320,000 distinct CDR3 sequences, approximately 15% detected once. What was sequenced was PBMCs or a T cell subset sorted from them (not recorded which). The receptors derive from a man between 18 and 35 years old who had mild COVID-19 (a few samples of this study predate the infection). Cell type and time point are not known.

This clonotype was counted between two and nine times. The chain recombines TRBV7-9 with TRBJ2-3, with 7 nucleotides matching TRBD1. The CDR3 contains 15 residues. Germline assignment: CDR1 SEHNR and CDR2 FQNEAQ (reference sequence). Losses at the gene ends were 4 bases for V and 5 bases for J; bases not matched to a gene: 9. The CDR3 protein is CASSSLRGGIDTQYF. The DNA for the CDR3 is TGTGCCAGCAGCTCATTAAGAGGGGGCATAGATACGCAGTATTTT.

This clonotype was seen more than once but under ten times. V usage is TRBV18 and J usage is TRBJ2-7; 9 bases align to TRBD1. Germline CDR1 and CDR2: KGHSH and LQKENI. The trim removed 5 bases at V and 3 bases at J, leaving 11 bases unmatched. CDR3 length: 16 amino acids. For the CDR3, the DNA is TGTGCCAGCTCATCTGGACCGGGACAGGGCGTCTACGAGCAGTACTTC. Translation gives CASSSGPGQGVYEQYF.

The chain uses TRBV20-1 and TRBJ1-1; TRBD1 agrees at 8 bases. The junction had 11 bases not matched to a gene; V was cut back by 3 bases and J by 5 bases. The CDR3 length is 15 residues. In germline, CDR1 is DFQATT, CDR2 SNEGSKA (reference sequence). This chain's CDR3 is CSASTGGPAVTEAFF. The CDR3 DNA sequence: TGCAGTGCTAGCACAGGGGGGCCGGCGGTGACTGAAGCTTTCTTT.

The chain recombines TRBV6-6 with TRBJ2-5; 7 bases line up with TRBD1. This CDR3 is built from 15 residues. V lost 6 bases to trimming and J lost 2 bases; unmatched junction nucleotides: 9. CDR1 and CDR2 from the germline V gene are MNHNY and SVGAGI (reference sequence). Here the CDR3 reads CASRSDRVGQETQYF. The CDR3 DNA reads TGTGCCAGCAGATCAGACAGGGTAGGGCAAGAGACCCAGTACTTC.

This clonotype was found a few times. The chain has TRBV4-1 and TRBJ2-1; D is possibly TRBD1 or TRBD2 (6 bases each). Germline V lookup: CDR1 MGHRA, CDR2 YSYEKL. Trimming removed 1 base at V and 8 bases at J, with 18 bases between. The CDR3 loop spans 16 amino acids. The DNA of the CDR3 is TGCGCCAGCAGCCAAGCGCATCCGGGGGCCACCCATGAGCAGTTCTTC. This codes for CASSQAHPGATHEQFF.

V usage is TRBV6-5 and J usage is TRBJ2-5, with D tentatively TRBD1 or TRBD2 (6 bases each). Deletions cut 9 bases from V and 1 base from J, with 12 bases between. Germline V lookup: CDR1 MNHEY, CDR2 SVGAGI. This CDR3 has 13 residues. The DNA of the CDR3 is TGTGCCAGTCGGGGGCGAATCCAAGAGACCCAGTACTTC. This translates into CASRGRIQETQYF.

This clonotype was seen a few times. The chain combines TRBV18 with TRBJ1-1, with unresolved D. V gave up 3 bases and J gave up 5 bases, with 10 bases separating them. The CDR3 sequence is 13 residues long. CDR1 is KGHSH and CDR2 is LQKENI in the germline V gene. The CDR3 region is CASSPGWETEAFF. DNA of the CDR3: TGTGCCAGCTCACCCGGGTGGGAAACTGAAGCTTTCTTT.